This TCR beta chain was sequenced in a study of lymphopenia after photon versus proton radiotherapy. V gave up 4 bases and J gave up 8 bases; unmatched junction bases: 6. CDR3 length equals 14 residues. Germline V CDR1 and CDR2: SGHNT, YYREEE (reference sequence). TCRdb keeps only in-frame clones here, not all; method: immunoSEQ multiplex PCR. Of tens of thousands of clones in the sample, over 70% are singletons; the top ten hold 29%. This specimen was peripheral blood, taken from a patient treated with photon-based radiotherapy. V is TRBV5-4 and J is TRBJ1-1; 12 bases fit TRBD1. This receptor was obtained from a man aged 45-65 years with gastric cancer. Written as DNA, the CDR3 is TGTGCCAGCAGCGTAACCGGGACAGGGGGCGAAGCTTTCTTT. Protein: CASSVTGTGGEAFF.